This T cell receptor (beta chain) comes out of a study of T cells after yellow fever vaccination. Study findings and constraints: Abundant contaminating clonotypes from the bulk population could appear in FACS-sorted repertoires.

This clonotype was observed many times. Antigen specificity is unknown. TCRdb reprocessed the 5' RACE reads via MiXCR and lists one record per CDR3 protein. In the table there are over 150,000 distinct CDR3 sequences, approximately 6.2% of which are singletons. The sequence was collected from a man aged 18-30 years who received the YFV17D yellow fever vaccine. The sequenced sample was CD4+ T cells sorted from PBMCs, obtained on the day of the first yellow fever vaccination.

The chain's CDR3 is CASHPSSYNEQFF. The CDR3 nucleotides are TGTGCCAGCCACCCCAGCTCCTACAATGAGCAGTTCTTC. The chain employs TRBV2 and TRBJ2-1; D unclear. The V end lost 8 bases, the J end lost 0 bases, and 8 bases lay between the germline ends. Germline V gives CDR1 SNHLY, CDR2 FYNNEI. This CDR3 is 13 amino acids long. The complete variable domain, with remaining parts taken from reference TRBV2 and TRBJ2-1, reads EPEVTQTPSHQVTQMGQEVILRCVPISNHLYFYWYRQILGQKVEFLVSFYNNEISEKSEIFDDQFSVERPDGSNFTLKIRSTKLEDSAMYFCASHPSSYNEQFFGPGTRLTVL.